This TCR beta chain was sequenced in a study of cytomegalovirus exposure and HLA in healthy donors (dated by TCRdb to 2016 to 2017). Some background on the complete study: According to a later analysis, the roughly 130 validation repertoires were produced on the same platform as the approximately 600 repertoires of the first cohort. In addition to the first cohort of 650 to 750 subjects, a separate validation cohort of 120 different subjects was used. The study aimed to test whether cataloging public T cell receptors could reveal signatures of past pathogen exposure. To predict cytomegalovirus infection status, the study brought together high-throughput TCR immunosequencing, statistical association of individual TCRs with disease status, and machine learning.

Trimming accounts for 5 bases at V and 0 bases at J, while the number of junction bases matched to no gene is 4. The CDR3 starts with the cysteine, ends with the phenylalanine, and has 14 residues. The DNA shown is the 42-base CDR3, in frame from base 1. CDR1 and CDR2 are drawn from the germline V gene: SGHRS, YFSETQ. The method behind the library was the immunoSEQ multiplex PCR assay. Under the source paper's analysis protocol: A statistical classification framework was built to diagnose cytomegalovirus status from the catalog of TCR beta chain sequences. TCRdb mirrors the immuneACCESS table, restricted to in-frame sequences. Some clones are absent from its copies; in checked studies, under half trace to an unresolved V gene, and the reason for the others is unknown. The DNA gave D and trimming, while V, J and clone size come from that table. This sample has some 110,000 clones in its table, and more than 70% of those were observed once. Jointly, the top ten make up under 5% of the sample.

What the work shows at the level of the full study, not this receptor alone: While some public TCRs were present in many individuals, most TCR sequences turned up only very rarely across donors. The classifier was reported to diagnose cytomegalovirus status with high specificity and sensitivity in both the original and validation cohorts. In the study, 164 TCR beta chains were listed as associated with cytomegalovirus. Subsequent analysis determined that TCRs grouped into clusters in the first cohort also showed a tendency toward co-occurrence across the roughly 120 validation repertoires, and approximately 93% of cluster scores exceeded 0. The authors suggested that the approach could potentially be extended to other disease states and immunological phenotypes. A later analysis had no HLA typing for the validation cohort, so co-occurrence there was scored across all 130 or so repertoires. In vitro tests confirmed that a few of the cytomegalovirus-associated TCR beta chains recognize cytomegalovirus antigens.

Regarding this clone: Its antigen target is currently unknown. Base qualities were left out, and no much larger clone turns up one base away.

Donors formed part of the validation cohort, which comprised over a hundred subjects and was distinct from the first cohort of several hundred subjects. The sequencing sample was made of PBMCs. The sequence links TRBV5-1 to TRBJ1-2; TRBD1 agrees with 7 junctional bases. This clonotype originated in a man aged 18 to 29 in good health and CMV-seronegative. The DNA is TGCGCCAGCAGTCGACAGGGAACTAACTATGGCTACACCTTC. Translation gives CASSRQGTNYGYTF.